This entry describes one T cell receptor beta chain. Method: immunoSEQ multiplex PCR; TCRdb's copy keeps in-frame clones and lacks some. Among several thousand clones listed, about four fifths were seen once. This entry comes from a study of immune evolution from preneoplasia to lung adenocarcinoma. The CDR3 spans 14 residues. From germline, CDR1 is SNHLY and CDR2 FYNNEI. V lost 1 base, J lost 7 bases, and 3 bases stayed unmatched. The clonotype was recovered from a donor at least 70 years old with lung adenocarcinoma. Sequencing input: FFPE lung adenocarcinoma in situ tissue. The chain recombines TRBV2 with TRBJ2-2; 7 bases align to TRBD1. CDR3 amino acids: CASSEEGARGELFF. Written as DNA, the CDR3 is TGTGCCAGCAGTGAAGAGGGGGCACGCGGGGAGCTGTTTTTT. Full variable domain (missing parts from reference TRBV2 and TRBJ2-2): EPEVTQTPSHQVTQMGQEVILRCVPISNHLYFYWYRQILGQKVEFLVSFYNNEISEKSEIFDDQFSVERPDGSNFTLKIRSTKLEDSAMYFCASSEEGARGELFFGEGSRLTVL.